The 15 T cell receptor beta chains in this list originate from one sample, sequenced in a study of metastatic and nonmetastatic thyroid tumors. Patients underwent thyroid surgery, and none had received any treatment before it. MiXCR was used by TCRdb to re-call the PCR reads. The sample contains 15,000 to 20,000 clones, about 31% of which appear only once. The source material was tumor tissue. These receptors all stem from a female donor with papillary thyroid cancer or a benign thyroid nodule (not recorded which). Some clones in this sample may be carry-over from other donors' samples.

This clone has a count of ten or more. V gene TRBV19 combines with J gene TRBJ1-4; no clear D. CDR1 is LNHDA and CDR2 is SQIVND in the germline V gene (reference sequence). This CDR3 contains 15 residues. V was shortened by 5 bases and J by 3 bases, with 13 bases between the two germline ends. CDR3 sequence: CASSPPGSPNEKLFF. CDR3 sequence (DNA): TGTGCCAGTAGTCCCCCGGGGAGCCCTAATGAAAAACTGTTTTTT.

In its sample, this clone ranks as large. This sequence joins TRBV7-3 and TRBJ2-5; 9 positions agree with TRBD2. Germline CDR1 SGHTA, CDR2 FQGTGA. V was pared by 2 bases and J by 3 bases, with 13 bases of the junction left unmatched. The CDR3 loop spans 18 amino acids. The CDR3 here is CASSLLGGGGGSEETQYF. DNA of the CDR3: TGTGCCAGCAGCTTACTGGGCGGGGGGGGCGGATCAGAAGAGACCCAGTACTTC.

In this sample, this clone turned up many times. The chain uses TRBV5-6 and TRBJ2-3, with D unresolved. V was pared by 1 base and J by 6 bases, with 15 bases between. Germline CDR1 reads SGHDT; CDR2 reads YYEEEE. This CDR3 region has 15 residues. This CDR3 is CASSLPSSSGDTQYF. The CDR3 nucleotides are TGTGCCAGCAGCTTGCCCAGCTCAAGTGGCGATACGCAGTATTTT.

The rearrangement links TRBV7-3 to TRBJ2-7; a weak D match, TRBD2 (5 bases). CDR3 size: 16 residues. In germline, CDR1 is SGHTA, CDR2 FQGTGA. The V gene lost 6 bases and the J gene lost 0 bases, with 18 bases spanning the gap. CDR3 coding DNA: TGTGCCAGCAGTGTGGGAGAGTTCGGAAACTCCTACGAGCAGTACTTC. This sequence encodes CASSVGEFGNSYEQYF. The variable domain in full, completed from reference TRBV7-3 and TRBJ2-7, reads GAGVSQTPSNKVTEKGKYVELRCDPISGHTALYWYRQSLGQGPEFLIYFQGTGAADDSGLPNDRFFAVRPEGSVSTLKIQRTERGDSAVYLCASSVGEFGNSYEQYFGPGTRLTVT.

The gene calls are TRBV7-8 and TRBJ2-7, with a possible D match to TRBD2 (7 bases). Trimming shortened V by 8 bases and J by 2 bases, and 43 bases separated the two germline ends. Germline V CDR1 and CDR2: SGHVS, FQNEAQ. The CDR3 has 23 amino acids. CDR3 sequence reads: CASGPRNLEPRGGGPLWTYEQYF. The DNA of the CDR3 is TGTGCCAGCGGGCCCAGAAACCTCGAACCTCGGGGCGGGGGCCCCCTGTGGACCTACGAGCAGTACTTC.

This clone was picked up a small number of times. This chain connects TRBV6-1 to TRBJ1-1, with D hard to call. Trimming cost V 6 bases and J 1 base, with 9 bases left between them. Per the germline V gene, CDR1 is MNHNS and CDR2 is SASEGT. The length of the CDR3 is 13 residues. CDR3 sequence: CASRGTQNTEAFF. CDR3 sequence (DNA): TGTGCCAGCAGGGGTACACAGAACACTGAAGCTTTCTTT.

The V and J genes are TRBV11-2 and TRBJ1-2, with 8 nucleotides matching TRBD1. Germline CDR1 is SGHAT and CDR2 is FQNNGV. The V and J ends lost 3 bases and 6 bases, in that order; junction bases with no gene match: 15. The CDR3 covers 17 residues. CDR3 amino acids: CASSFGRFMDRVHGYTF. The CDR3 region has the DNA TGTGCCAGCAGCTTTGGCCGCTTTATGGACAGGGTTCATGGCTACACCTTC.

The chain recombines TRBV20-1 with TRBJ1-2; 7 bases fit TRBD1. The CDR3 totals 15 residues. The V and J ends lost 3 bases and 7 bases, in that order; junction bases with no gene match: 14. CDR1 is DFQATT and CDR2 is SNEGSKA in the germline V gene (reference sequence). For the CDR3, the DNA is TGCAGTGCTAGTCAACCCGGACAGGTGGGGTCTGGCTACACCTTC. It yields the protein CSASQPGQVGSGYTF.

This clone is medium-sized within its sample. The V gene is TRBV2, the J gene TRBJ2-3, with 11 nucleotides matching TRBD2. Unmatched junction bases numbered 15, after V lost 7 bases and J lost 3 bases. Germline-derived CDR1 and CDR2 are SNHLY and FYNNEI. CDR3 length: 18 amino acids. The CDR3 spells CASKKHSGGASFTDTQYF. DNA for the CDR3: TGTGCCAGCAAAAAGCATAGCGGGGGGGCTTCTTTTACAGATACGCAGTATTTT.

The rearrangement uses TRBV20-1 and TRBJ1-1; TRBD1 matches 7 bases. This CDR3 spans 15 amino acids. V shed 0 bases, J shed 3 bases, and the junction held 7 bases outside the gene matches. Germline values: CDR1 DFQATT, CDR2 SNEGSKA (reference sequence). CDR3 sequence: CSARDQGVGDTEAFF. CDR3 nucleotide sequence: TGCAGTGCTAGAGATCAGGGGGTCGGCGACACTGAAGCTTTCTTT.

This clone is medium-sized (0.01 to 0.1%) within its sample. This chain connects TRBV2 to TRBJ2-6; D not resolved. CDR3 length: 14 residues. Germline CDR1 reads SNHLY; CDR2 reads FYNNEI. Trimming stripped 7 bases from V and 0 bases from J, with 7 bases between. The CDR3 reads CASKGTSGANVLTF. CDR3 DNA sequence: TGTGCCAGCAAAGGCACCTCTGGGGCCAACGTCCTGACTTTC.

The J gene is TRBJ2-5, the V gene TRBV30; maybe TRBD2 (6 bases). Trimming took off 2 bases at V and 4 bases at J, with 11 bases between the two ends. The CDR3 contains 13 residues. From germline, CDR1 is GTSNPN and CDR2 SVGIG (reference sequence). CDR3 nucleotide sequence: TGTGCCTGGAGTAAAGGAGGGGTAGAGACCCAGTACTTC. Encoded protein: CAWSKGGVETQYF.

This clone was detected once. The rearrangement uses TRBV7-3 and TRBJ1-2, with 12 bases identical to TRBD1. Per the germline V gene, CDR1 is SGHTA and CDR2 is FQGTGA. This CDR3 is built from 14 residues. V dropped 2 bases and J dropped 7; count of bases not matched to a gene: 2. CDR3 in amino acids: CASSLGTGGFGYTF. DNA for the CDR3: TGTGCCAGCAGCTTAGGGACAGGGGGCTTTGGCTACACCTTC.

The genes are TRBV27 and TRBJ2-7, with D perhaps matching TRBD1 or TRBD2 (5 bases each). The germline V gene encodes CDR1 MNHEY and CDR2 SMNVEV (reference sequence). The CDR3 covers 14 residues. V lost 2 bases and J lost 6, with 14 bases in between. The CDR3 protein is CASSLIEGLGEQYF. The CDR3 coding sequence is TGTGCCAGCAGTTTAATCGAGGGGTTAGGCGAGCAGTACTTC.

This clone was seen ten or more times. The CDR3: CASSRSGGNQPQHF. CDR3 DNA: TGTGCCAGCAGTCGGTCTGGTGGCAATCAGCCCCAGCATTTT. The genes are TRBV7-9 and TRBJ1-5, with D unclear. V was pared by 6 bases and J by 2 bases, with 11 bases between. The CDR3 extends over 14 amino acids. Germline CDR1 and CDR2: SEHNR and FQNEAQ (reference sequence).